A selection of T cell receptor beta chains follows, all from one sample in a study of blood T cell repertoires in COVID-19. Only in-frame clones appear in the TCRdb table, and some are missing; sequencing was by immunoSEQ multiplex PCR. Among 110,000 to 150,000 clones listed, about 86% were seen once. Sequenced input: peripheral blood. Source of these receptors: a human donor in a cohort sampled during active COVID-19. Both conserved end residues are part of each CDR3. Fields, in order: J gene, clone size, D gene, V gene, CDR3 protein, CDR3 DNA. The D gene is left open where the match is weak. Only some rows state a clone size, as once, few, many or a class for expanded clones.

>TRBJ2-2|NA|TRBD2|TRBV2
CASSERGAGELFF
TGTGCCAGCAGTGAGCGGGGGGCCGGGGAGCTGTTTTTT
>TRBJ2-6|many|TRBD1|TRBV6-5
CASFGTGAGANVLTF
TGTGCCAGTTTTGGGACAGGGGCTGGGGCCAACGTCCTGACTTTC
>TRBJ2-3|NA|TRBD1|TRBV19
CASARDRGADTQYF
TGTGCCAGTGCTCGGGACAGGGGCGCAGATACGCAGTATTTT
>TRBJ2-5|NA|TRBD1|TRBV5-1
CASSEGTGGAGETQYF
TGCGCCAGCAGCGAGGGGACAGGGGGCGCAGGGGAGACCCAGTACTTC
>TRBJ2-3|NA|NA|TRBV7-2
CASSLQGTDTQYF
TGTGCCAGCAGCTTACAGGGCACAGATACGCAGTATTTT
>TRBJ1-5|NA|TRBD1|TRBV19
CASSDRGPGYSNQPQHF
TGTGCCAGTAGCGACAGGGGGCCTGGGTATAGCAATCAGCCCCAGCATTTT
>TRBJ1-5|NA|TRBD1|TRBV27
CASRPGQGLNQPQHF
TGTGCCAGCAGGCCGGGACAGGGCCTCAATCAGCCCCAGCATTTT
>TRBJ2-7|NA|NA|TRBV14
CASSQRSYRQYF
TGTGCCAGCAGCCAAAGGAGTTACCGGCAGTACTTC
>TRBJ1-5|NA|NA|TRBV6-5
CASSYSGGGTPQHF
TGTGCCAGCAGTTACTCAGGGGGGGGAACGCCCCAGCATTTT
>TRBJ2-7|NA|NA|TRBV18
CASSLAVSYEQYF
TGTGCCAGCTCATTGGCGGTATCCTACGAGCAGTACTTC
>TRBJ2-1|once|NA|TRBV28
CAASRSYNEQFF
TGTGCCGCCTCCCGCAGCTACAATGAGCAGTTCTTC
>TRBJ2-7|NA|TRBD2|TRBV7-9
CASSARTSGSYEQYF
TGTGCCAGCAGCGCAAGGACTAGCGGCTCCTACGAGCAGTACTTC
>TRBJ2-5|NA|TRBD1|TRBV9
CASSVRQGQETQYF
TGTGCCAGCAGCGTTCGACAGGGACAAGAGACCCAGTACTTC
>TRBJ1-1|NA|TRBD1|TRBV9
CASSTRTGEGTEAFF
TGTGCCAGCAGCACCAGGACAGGGGAAGGGACTGAAGCTTTCTTT
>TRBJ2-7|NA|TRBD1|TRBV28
CASSHAGTGSYEQYF
TGTGCCAGCAGTCACGCCGGGACAGGATCCTACGAGCAGTACTTC
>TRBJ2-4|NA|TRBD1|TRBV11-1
CASSLRPGQGKNIQYF
TGTGCCAGCAGCTTGCGGCCGGGACAGGGGAAAAACATTCAGTACTTC
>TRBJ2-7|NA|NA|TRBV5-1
CASSLGGTGVSYEQYF
TGCGCCAGCAGCTTGGGGGGAACGGGGGTGAGCTACGAGCAGTACTTC
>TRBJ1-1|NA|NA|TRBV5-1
CASSDYPRKNTEAFF
TGCGCCAGCAGCGATTACCCTAGGAAGAACACTGAAGCTTTCTTT
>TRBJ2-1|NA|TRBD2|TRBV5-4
CASSFGLAGNNEQFF
TGTGCCAGCAGTTTTGGACTAGCGGGGAACAATGAGCAGTTCTTC
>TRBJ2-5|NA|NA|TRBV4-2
CASSPSGVAERETQYF
TGTGCCAGCAGCCCTTCCGGGGTAGCGGAGAGAGAGACCCAGTACTTC
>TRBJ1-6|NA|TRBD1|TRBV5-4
CASSPRQGAGSPLHF
TGTGCCAGCAGCCCAAGGCAGGGGGCTGGTTCACCCCTCCACTTT
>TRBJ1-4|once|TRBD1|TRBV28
CASSLYGTGDEKLFF
TGTGCCAGCAGTTTATATGGGACAGGGGATGAAAAACTGTTTTTT
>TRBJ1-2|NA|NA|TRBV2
CASDRGYGYTF
TGTGCCAGCGACCGGGGGTATGGCTACACCTTC
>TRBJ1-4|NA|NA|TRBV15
CATSREPFGATNEKLFF
TGTGCCACCAGCAGAGAGCCCTTTGGAGCAACTAATGAAAAACTGTTTTTT
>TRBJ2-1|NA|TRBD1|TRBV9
CASSGDRGDNEQFF
TGTGCCAGCAGCGGGGACAGGGGTGACAATGAGCAGTTCTTC
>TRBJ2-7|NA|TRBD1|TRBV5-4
CASSSGTVPYEQYF
TGTGCCAGCAGCTCAGGGACAGTCCCCTACGAGCAGTACTTC
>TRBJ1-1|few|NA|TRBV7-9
CASSAEARGNTEAFF
TGTGCCAGCAGCGCCGAGGCTCGGGGGAACACTGAAGCTTTCTTT
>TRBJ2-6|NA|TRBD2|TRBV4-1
CASSQDPGGSGANVLTF
TGCGCCAGCAGCCAAGATCCGGGGGGCTCTGGGGCCAACGTCCTGACTTTC
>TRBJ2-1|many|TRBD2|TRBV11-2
CASSRPWTSYNEQFF
TGTGCCAGCAGCCGCCCTTGGACTAGCTACAATGAGCAGTTCTTC
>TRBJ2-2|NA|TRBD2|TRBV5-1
CATNGGDGGELFF
TGCGCCACCAACGGGGGGGACGGCGGGGAGCTGTTTTTT
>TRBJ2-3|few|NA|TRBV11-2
CASSFGGRVGGDTQYF
TGTGCCAGCAGCTTCGGGGGGCGAGTAGGGGGAGATACGCAGTATTTT
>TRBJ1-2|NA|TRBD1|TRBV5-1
CASSSGGPYGYTF
TGCGCCAGCAGTTCAGGGGGCCCCTATGGCTACACCTTC
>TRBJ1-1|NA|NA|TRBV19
CASMGLSGEAFF
TGTGCCAGCATGGGACTTAGTGGTGAAGCTTTCTTT
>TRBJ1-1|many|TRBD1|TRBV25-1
CASSGQGPMNTEAFF
TGTGCCAGCTCTGGACAGGGACCCATGAACACTGAAGCTTTCTTT
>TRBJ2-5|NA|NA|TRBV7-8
CASSLRAFETQYF
TGTGCCAGCAGCCTCAGGGCTTTCGAGACCCAGTACTTC
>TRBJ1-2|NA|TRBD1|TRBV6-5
CASSPGTGYGYTF
TGTGCCAGCAGCCCCGGGACAGGGTATGGCTACACCTTC
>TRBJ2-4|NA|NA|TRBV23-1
CAKFGLDIQYF
TGCGCCAAATTCGGTTTGGACATTCAGTACTTC
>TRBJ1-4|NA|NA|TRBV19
CASSILGARTNEKLFF
TGTGCCAGTAGTATATTGGGGGCGCGTACTAATGAAAAACTGTTTTTT
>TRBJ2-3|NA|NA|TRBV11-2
CASSRWTEGTDTQYF
TGTGCCAGCAGCCGATGGACAGAGGGCACAGATACGCAGTATTTT
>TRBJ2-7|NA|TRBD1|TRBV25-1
CASSGGRTGSSYEQYF
TGTGCCAGCAGTGGAGGACGGACAGGGTCGAGCTACGAGCAGTACTTC
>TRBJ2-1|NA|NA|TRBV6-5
CASTLDGNSYNEQFF
TGTGCCAGCACATTGGACGGGAACTCCTACAATGAGCAGTTCTTC
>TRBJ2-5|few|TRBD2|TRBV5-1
CASSFGLAEETQYF
TGCGCCAGCAGCTTCGGCCTAGCGGAAGAGACCCAGTACTTC
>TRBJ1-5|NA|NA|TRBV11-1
CASSLAGDQPQHF
TGTGCCAGCAGCCTAGCAGGGGATCAGCCCCAGCATTTT
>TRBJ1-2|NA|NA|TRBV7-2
CASSPRTEYGYTF
TGTGCCAGCAGCCCCCGGACAGAATATGGCTACACCTTC
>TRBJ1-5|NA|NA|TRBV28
CASSLGRRRGNQPQHF
TGTGCCAGCAGTTTAGGTAGGAGACGGGGCAATCAGCCCCAGCATTTT
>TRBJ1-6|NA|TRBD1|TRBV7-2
CASSSQTTGIGSPLHF
TGTGCCAGCAGCTCCCAAACGACAGGGATAGGCTCACCCCTCCACTTT
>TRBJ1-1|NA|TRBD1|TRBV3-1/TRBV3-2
CASSQGTTGGKAFF
TGTGCCAGCAGCCAAGGGACGACAGGGGGTAAAGCTTTCTTT
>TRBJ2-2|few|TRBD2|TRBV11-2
CASSLLAGGNTGELFF
TGTGCCAGCAGCTTGCTAGCGGGGGGGAACACCGGGGAGCTGTTTTTT
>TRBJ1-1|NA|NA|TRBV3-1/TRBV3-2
CASSQGRSLLAFF
TGTGCCAGCAGCCAAGGCCGGTCCCTTTTGGCTTTCTTT
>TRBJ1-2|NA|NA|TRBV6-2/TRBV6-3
CASSYPGRGNYGYTF
TGTGCCAGCAGTTACCCCGGCAGGGGAAACTATGGCTACACCTTC
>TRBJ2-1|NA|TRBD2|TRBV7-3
CASSPSGLAEMNNEQFF
TGTGCCAGCAGCCCATCGGGACTAGCGGAAATGAACAATGAGCAGTTCTTC
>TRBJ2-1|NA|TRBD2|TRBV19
CASSTLNGRGGRDEQFF
TGTGCCAGTAGTACGCTAAACGGGCGGGGGGGCCGTGATGAGCAGTTCTTC
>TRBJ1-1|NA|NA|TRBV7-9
CASSTPRRVGTEAFF
TGTGCCAGCAGCACCCCGAGGAGAGTTGGCACTGAAGCTTTCTTT